This T cell receptor (beta chain) was recovered during a study of T cell repertoires in cytomegalovirus infection. J gave up 9 bases and V 10 bases, and 10 bases lay outside the gene matches. Germline values: CDR1 MDHEN, CDR2 SYDVKM. CDR3 length: 14 amino acids. TCRdb passed the reads through MiXCR, listing each CDR3 protein once. This table has about 450,000 distinct CDR3 sequences, approximately 31% appearing once. The clonotype was recovered from a human donor in good health (CMV status not recorded). Some clones in this sample may be carry-over from other donors' samples. Material for sequencing was PBMCs. The rearrangement uses TRBV28 and TRBJ1-6, with TRBD1 matching 9 bases. The CDR3 DNA follows: TGTGCCACCGACTTCGGACAGGGGTTTTCACCCCTCCACTTT. Amino acids: CATDFGQGFSPLHF.